Following are 14 T cell receptor beta chains from one sample sequenced in a study of STAT3 mutations in large granular lymphocyte leukemia. Study-wide results and limits: In T-cell large granular lymphocyte leukemia, about half of patients showed multiple immunodominant subclonotypes.

Clones were sequenced by immunoSEQ multiplex PCR, and TCRdb holds only the in-frame ones, with some missing. The sample consists of almost 25,000 clones, 85% to 95% of them appearing once. Which antigens these TCRs recognize remains unknown. The material sequenced was peripheral blood mononuclear cells. These receptors originate from a middle-aged man with T-cell large granular lymphocyte leukemia. Some clones in this sample may be carry-over from other donors' samples.

The chain is built from TRBV4-3 and TRBJ1-5; D unclear. V lost 0 bases, J lost 6 bases, and 12 bases lay in between. The CDR3 sequence is 15 residues long. The germline V gene has CDR1 LGHNA and CDR2 YSLEER. The CDR3 coding sequence is TGCGCCAGCAGCCAAGATTGGCGGGGTTCTCAGCCCCAGCATTTT. This encodes CASSQDWRGSQPQHF.

The chain carries TRBV19 and TRBJ1-1, with 8 bases identical to TRBD1. V lost 3 bases, J lost 6 bases, and 9 bases stayed unmatched. The CDR3 is made up of 15 amino acids. Germline CDR1 is LNHDA and CDR2 is SQIVND (reference sequence). CDR3: CASSIGAGGYSEAFF. In DNA form, the CDR3 reads TGTGCCAGTAGTATTGGGGCAGGGGGCTACTCTGAAGCTTTCTTT.

V gene TRBV5-1 combines with J gene TRBJ1-5, with unresolved D. The CDR3 covers 14 residues. CDR1 is SGHRS, CDR2 YFSETQ, per germline. V lost 0 bases, J lost 5 bases, and 9 bases lay in between. Here the CDR3 reads CASSLGGPYQPQHF. CDR3 sequence (DNA): TGCGCCAGCAGCTTGGGAGGGCCGTATCAGCCCCAGCATTTT.

The J gene is TRBJ1-2, the V gene TRBV19, with 7 bases aligning to TRBD1. The CDR3 has 15 residues. Per the germline V gene, CDR1 is LNHDA and CDR2 is SQIVND (reference sequence). Trimming at V came to 6 bases and at J to 8 bases, leaving 15 bases not matched to a gene. The CDR3 region has the DNA TGTGCCAGTAGCTCTCTGGGGAGGGGGCCGGAAGGCTACACCTTC. It translates to CASSSLGRGPEGYTF.

In its sample, this clone was seen once. The V call is TRBV5-1, the J call TRBJ1-2; a weak D match, TRBD1 (5 bases). There are 16 residues in the CDR3. V lost 0 bases and J lost 5, with 17 bases in between. Germline V gives CDR1 SGHRS, CDR2 YFSETQ. CDR3 loop: CASSLAKGRTGYGYTF. For the CDR3, the DNA is TGCGCCAGCAGCTTGGCCAAGGGACGGACGGGATATGGCTACACCTTC.

The V gene is TRBV4-3, the J gene TRBJ2-7; 7 bases line up with TRBD1. V dropped 2 bases and J dropped 0; count of bases not matched to a gene: 7. The CDR3 consists of 16 residues. Germline CDR1 reads LGHNA; CDR2 reads YSLEER. The CDR3 reads CASSQTGQESSYEQYF. In DNA form, the CDR3 reads TGCGCCAGCAGCCAAACCGGACAGGAAAGCTCCTACGAGCAGTACTTC.

This clone is medium-sized within its sample. The J gene is TRBJ1-2, the V gene TRBV7-8; D not resolved. The germline V gene has CDR1 SGHVS and CDR2 FQNEAQ. V lost 1 base and J 7 bases, leaving 10 bases between the germline ends. The CDR3 sequence is 13 residues long. CDR3 DNA: TGTGCCAGCAGCTTAGGAGGGCTGGGTGGCTACACCTTC. Residues: CASSLGGLGGYTF.

This clone was recorded a few times. The chain is built from TRBV7-9 and TRBJ2-7; tentatively, D is TRBD1 (6 bases). Germline CDR1 and CDR2: SEHNR and FQNEAQ (reference sequence). V shed 5 bases and J shed 6 bases, with 14 bases lying between them. This CDR3 has 13 amino acids. As DNA, the CDR3 is TGTGCCAGCAGCCCCCGAACAGGGCGCGAGCAGTACTTC. Translated, it gives CASSPRTGREQYF.

The DNA of the CDR3 is TGTGCCAGCAGTGCGACAGGCGCCCCTGAAGCTTTCTTT. Translation gives CASSATGAPEAFF. The chain links TRBV6-1 to TRBJ1-1; TRBD1 is a possible D gene (6 bases). The CDR3 spans 13 residues. Germline values: CDR1 MNHNS, CDR2 SASEGT. Trimming pared 4 bases from V and 6 bases from J, leaving 12 bases between.

This clone was seen just once. DNA of the CDR3: TGCGCCAGCAGCTTGTCCACGGGACAGCGATGGGACTATGGCTACACCTTC. Translation: CASSLSTGQRWDYGYTF. J is TRBJ1-2 and V is TRBV5-1, with 7 bases matching TRBD1. V lost 1 base and J lost 3; bases outside the gene matches: 12. The CDR3 spans 17 residues. Germline CDR1 is SGHRS and CDR2 is YFSETQ.

The genes are TRBV4-3 and TRBJ2-7; 7 bases fit TRBD2. The V segment lost 2 bases and the J segment 6 bases; nucleotides outside the gene matches: 4. This CDR3 is built from 13 residues. Germline values: CDR1 LGHNA, CDR2 YSLEER. The CDR3 sequence is CASSQLSGGEQYF. Written as DNA, the CDR3 is TGCGCCAGCAGCCAACTTTCGGGGGGCGAGCAGTACTTC.

This rearrangement joins TRBV9 to TRBJ2-3; no reliable D call. CDR3 length: 14 residues. Germline loops: CDR1 SGDLS, CDR2 YYNGEE. With 4 bases removed from V and 1 base from J, the gap between germline ends came to 10 bases. DNA for the CDR3: TGTGCCAGCAGCCCGGCGACTCGCACAGATACGCAGTATTTT. Amino acid sequence: CASSPATRTDTQYF.

This chain links TRBV21-1 with TRBJ2-6; the table gives TRBD1 as D, unverified against the DNA. TRBV21-1 is a pseudogene. The CDR3 sequence is 16 residues long. CDR3: CASSTHRDAGANVLTF. CDR3 nucleotide sequence: TGTGCCAGCAGCACTCACAGGGATGCTGGGGCCAACGTCCTGACTTTC.

The chain recombines TRBV5-1 with TRBJ2-3; D may be TRBD2 (6 bases). Germline CDR1 and CDR2: SGHRS and YFSETQ. The CDR3 sequence is 14 residues long. V was cut by 2 bases and J by 5 bases, with 12 bases left in between. The CDR3 bases are TGCGCCAGCAGCTTCGGGAGCGCAGTAGATACGCAGTATTTT. This translates into CASSFGSAVDTQYF.